These 20 T cell receptor beta chains share one sample of origin, sequenced in a study of T-cell memory formation after mild COVID-19. One entry per CDR3 protein results from TCRdb running MiXCR on the 5' RACE reads. There are approximately 150,000 distinct CDR3 sequences in the sample; 10% to 15% occur only once, and approximately 3.4% lies in the top ten. Sequenced input: PBMCs or a T cell subset sorted from them (not recorded which). The source of these receptors is a man younger than 30 who had mild COVID-19 (a few samples of this study predate the infection). Cell type and time point are not known.

This chain uses TRBV7-7 with TRBJ2-5, with 8 bases fitting TRBD1. Germline CDR1 is SSHAT and CDR2 is FNYEAQ (reference sequence). The CDR3 covers 14 residues. Trimming removed 5 bases from V and 7 bases from J; junction bases left unmatched: 9. The CDR3, as DNA: TGTGCCAGCAGCCAACCTGACAGGGGCGCGACCCAGTACTTC. As protein: CASSQPDRGATQYF.

In its sample, this clonotype was seen a few times. The rearrangement joins TRBV5-1 to TRBJ1-4; 7 bases agree with TRBD1. This CDR3 spans 15 amino acids. Looked up from germline, CDR1 is SGHRS and CDR2 is YFSETQ. V trimming: 4 bases; J trimming: 0 bases; junction bases outside the gene matches: 3. Here the CDR3 DNA reads TGCGCCAGCAGCCGGGGGACAGCAACTAATGAAAAACTGTTTTTT. Amino acids: CASSRGTATNEKLFF.

This clonotype was observed a handful of times. The chain recombines TRBV12-3 or TRBV12-4 with TRBJ2-3, with 12 bases identical to TRBD1. The CDR3 spans 18 residues. Trimming at V came to 4 bases and at J to 1 base, leaving 9 bases not matched to a gene. For the CDR3, the DNA is TGTGCCAGCAGTTCGGGGACAGGGGGCTCTCAGCGCACAGATACGCAGTATTTT. Residues: CASSSGTGGSQRTDTQYF.

This clonotype has a count of ten or more. The chain is built from TRBV7-9 and TRBJ2-1; TRBD2 aligns across 8 bases. J lost 10 bases, V lost 5 bases, and 7 bases had no gene match. The CDR3 loop spans 13 amino acids. The germline V gene encodes CDR1 SEHNR and CDR2 FQNEAQ (reference sequence). The CDR3 is CASSLRSGDEQFF. In DNA form, the CDR3 reads TGTGCCAGCAGCCTCCGTAGCGGGGACGAGCAGTTCTTC.

This clonotype was counted between two and nine times. The rearrangement joins TRBV6-2 or TRBV6-3 to TRBJ2-3; D possibly corresponds to TRBD1 (5 bases). V was trimmed by 6 bases and J by 1 base, leaving 11 bases between them. Germline V gives CDR1 MNHEY, CDR2 SVGEGT. The length of the CDR3 is 14 residues. CDR3 nucleotide sequence: TGTGCCAGCAGCGACTTGACAGGCACAGATACGCAGTATTTT. Its translation is CASSDLTGTDTQYF.

Only a few counts were recorded for this clonotype. The genes are TRBV3-1 and TRBJ1-6; D gene ambiguous. In germline, CDR1 is LGHDT, CDR2 YNNKEL (reference sequence). This CDR3 is 14 amino acids long. Trimming removed 4 bases at V and 7 bases at J, with 11 bases between. The CDR3 region has the DNA TGTGCCAGCAGCCGGAACTTAGCGAATTCACCCCTCCACTTT. Translation gives CASSRNLANSPLHF.

This chain connects TRBV5-1 to TRBJ2-1, with unresolved D. Per germline, CDR1 SGHRS and CDR2 YFSETQ. V was trimmed by 6 bases and J by 6 bases, leaving 13 bases between them. This CDR3 is built from 13 residues. CDR3 sequence: CASTRLTGNEQFF. Written as DNA, the CDR3 is TGCGCCAGCACCCGGCTCACGGGCAATGAGCAGTTCTTC.

The V gene is TRBV14, the J gene TRBJ1-3; tentatively, D is TRBD1 (5 bases). This CDR3 contains 16 residues. Per germline, CDR1 SGHDN and CDR2 FVKESK. V was trimmed by 1 base and J by 4 bases, leaving 14 bases between them. CDR3 bases: TGTGCCAGCAGCCAAGTAGTATTTAGGGGCGGAAACACCATATATTTT. It is translated as CASSQVVFRGGNTIYF.

The chain combines TRBV7-9 with TRBJ2-3; D is uncertain. CDR1 is SEHNR, CDR2 FQNEAQ, per germline (reference sequence). The CDR3 contains 13 residues. With 4 bases removed from V and 3 bases from J, the gap between germline ends came to 8 bases. The CDR3, as DNA: TGTGCCAGCAGCTACGTTGGAACAGATACGCAGTATTTT. Translation: CASSYVGTDTQYF.

V is TRBV6-2 or TRBV6-3 and J is TRBJ1-2; unclear D gene. The CDR3 is made up of 11 amino acids. The germline V gene has CDR1 MNHEY and CDR2 SVGEGT. V lost 6 bases to trimming and J lost 2 bases, with 4 bases between them. The CDR3 is CASRDNYGYTF. CDR3 nucleotide sequence: TGTGCCAGCAGGGACAACTATGGCTACACCTTC.

The V call is TRBV5-1, the J call TRBJ2-3; D unclear. The V end was cut by 4 bases, the J end by 2 bases, with 11 bases between. The CDR3 has 14 residues. Per germline, CDR1 SGHRS and CDR2 YFSETQ. This CDR3 is CASSIAQTTDTQYF. The CDR3 coding sequence is TGCGCCAGCAGCATCGCACAGACCACAGATACGCAGTATTTT. The full variable domain, rest sourced from reference TRBV5-1 and TRBJ2-3, is KAGVTQTPRYLIKTRGQQVTLSCSPISGHRSVSWYQQTPGQGLQFLFEYFSETQRNKGNFPGRFSGRQFSNSRSEMNVSTLELGDSALYLCASSIAQTTDTQYFGPGTRLTVL.

The genes are TRBV10-3 and TRBJ2-2; TRBD2 might be the D (5 bases). V shed 7 bases and J shed 6 bases, with 6 bases lying between them. In germline, CDR1 is ENHRY, CDR2 SYGVKD. The CDR3 length is 11 residues. CDR3 nucleotide sequence: TGTGCCATCACTAGCTCCGGGGAGCTGTTTTTT. Residues: CAITSSGELFF.

The chain carries TRBV19 and TRBJ2-3; D ambiguous. Between the trimmed V and J ends, which lost 3 bases and 4 bases, there was a span of 11 bases. The germline V gene encodes CDR1 LNHDA and CDR2 SQIVND (reference sequence). The CDR3 sequence is 14 residues long. CDR3 loop: CASSMSDQADTQYF. CDR3 coding DNA: TGTGCCAGTAGTATGAGCGACCAGGCAGATACGCAGTATTTT.

This clonotype was detected a few times. This rearrangement joins TRBV6-1 to TRBJ2-3, with 11 bases aligning to TRBD2. The CDR3 spans 15 residues. Germline V gene lookup returns CDR1 MNHNS and CDR2 SASEGT. J gave up 2 bases and V 7 bases, and 5 bases lay outside the gene matches. This CDR3 is CASTLAGGHTDTQYF. Here the CDR3 DNA reads TGTGCCAGCACCCTAGCGGGGGGCCACACAGATACGCAGTATTTT.

This chain links TRBV24-1 with TRBJ2-1, with no clear D. V was clipped by 6 bases and J by 8 bases, with 13 bases between them. Germline V gene lookup returns CDR1 KGHDR and CDR2 SFDVKD. The CDR3 contains 13 residues. CDR3 in amino acids: CATSRARMDEQFF. The CDR3 coding sequence is TGTGCCACCAGTCGGGCCCGTATGGATGAGCAGTTCTTC.

This clonotype turned up a few times. The CDR3 DNA is TGTGCCAGCAGCTCACAGGGGACGGGCACTGAAGCTTTCTTT. Its protein product is CASSSQGTGTEAFF. The chain combines TRBV7-2 with TRBJ1-1; 7 bases are shared with TRBD1. The trim removed 4 bases at V and 4 bases at J, leaving 6 bases unmatched. Germline CDR1 SGHTA, CDR2 FQGNSA. The length of the CDR3 is 14 residues. The full variable domain, completed using reference TRBV7-2 and TRBJ1-1, is GAGVSQSPSNKVTEKGKDVELRCDPISGHTALYWYRQSLGQGLEFLIYFQGNSAPDKSGLPSDRFSAERTGGSVSTLTIQRTQQEDSAVYLCASSSQGTGTEAFFGQGTRLTVV.

This clonotype was observed many times. The J gene is TRBJ2-7, the V gene TRBV6-2 or TRBV6-3; D ambiguous. The CDR3 contains 13 residues. V gave up 4 bases and J gave up 1 base, with 8 bases separating them. Looked up from germline, CDR1 is MNHEY and CDR2 is SVGEGT. The CDR3 spells CASSSPYSYEQYV. The CDR3 DNA sequence: TGTGCCAGCAGTTCACCGTATTCCTACGAGCAGTACGTC.

The gene calls are TRBV15 and TRBJ2-4; D might be TRBD1 or TRBD2, each matching 7 bases. Germline V gene data show CDR1 as LNHNV and CDR2 as YYDKDF (reference sequence). V lost 0 bases and J 9 bases, leaving 18 bases between the germline ends. CDR3 length: 16 amino acids. This CDR3 is CATSREAGGESVIQYF. CDR3 sequence (DNA): TGTGCCACCAGCAGAGAGGCAGGGGGGGAAAGTGTCATTCAGTACTTC.

The gene calls are TRBV4-2 and TRBJ2-5; tentatively, D is TRBD2 (7 bases). The germline V and J ends were trimmed by 3 bases and 10 bases, with 21 bases remaining between them. Per germline, CDR1 LGHNA and CDR2 YNFKEQ. This CDR3 contains 15 residues. The CDR3 nucleotides read TGTGCCAGCAGCCATGGAGGACGGGGGGCGAGAGTCCAGTACTTC. This codes for CASSHGGRGARVQYF.

The chain joins TRBV15 to TRBJ1-4; D gene ambiguous. Trimming took off 9 bases at V and 0 bases at J, with 11 bases between the two ends. Germline loops: CDR1 LNHNV, CDR2 YYDKDF (reference sequence). The CDR3 has 14 residues. In DNA form, the CDR3 reads TGTGCCACGGAACATCGTGCAACTAATGAAAAACTGTTTTTT. It encodes CATEHRATNEKLFF.